This record covers a single TCR beta chain. Its antigen remains undetermined. Base-call qualities are not available, and no considerably larger clone is one nucleotide away. These data come from a study of human T cells and chemical hapten exposure (TCRdb year 2021). For context, the study as a whole: For sensitization, 2% DPC in acetone was applied to a roughly 2 cm by roughly 2 cm area of upper inner arm skin. Libraries were pooled for sequencing, and per-sample TCR yields varied mainly because of small differences in library volumes within the pool. Throughout the study period of about 25 weeks, patients also received therapeutic DPC doses to the scalp every week. Blood samples were taken from patients before sensitization (week 0) and then at 2, 6 and about 24 weeks after DPC sensitization. In alopecia patients, the study followed how the peripheral blood TCR repertoire changed in vivo over primary and secondary sensitization to diphenylcyclopropenone (DPC), a hapten. The patient cohort, mostly female, included alopecia areata with under or over 50% scalp involvement, alopecia totalis and alopecia universalis. Patch tests used Finn chambers with 0.01% DPC on the upper back, scored after 6 days by International Contact Dermatitis Research Group standards. Blood for TCR sequencing was provided by twenty-nine alopecia patients at one to four time points (pre-sensitization, 2, 6 and 24 weeks).

The sample's time point label, decoded: pre-sensitization, week 0. The treatment or condition label here, explained by the study, means: therapeutic diphenylcyclopropenone sensitization with weekly scalp DPC. At each patch-test visit, blood was drawn before the patch test was applied. To be eligible, patients had to be aged 18 to 70, diagnosed with alopecia and judged suitable for DPC therapy, while pregnant patients were excluded. Total RNA was extracted from unfractionated whole blood collected in Tempus Blood RNA tubes. The library relied on RACE. Instrument on record: NextSeq 500. During library preparation, unique molecular identifiers were attached to individual cDNA molecules so that TCRs could be counted quantitatively and reproducibly. From each blood RNA sample, both TCR alpha and TCR beta chains were sequenced. Regarding the original processing steps: The median number of TCRs per sample was roughly 100,000, ranging from 23,224 to 690,600. The Decombinator software suite was used to annotate the V, J and CDR3 of the TCR reads. For the PS versus PT1 abundance plots, all samples were subsampled to the same number of TCRs (28,000). Expanded TCRs were defined as absent before sensitization and observed at least eight times at the 2-week time point. Starting from the raw public reads, TCRdb applied fastp trimming at Q25, assembled clones with MiXCR and retained in-frame beta chains. Duplicate CDR3 protein sequences are folded into a single record with the most common DNA and genes. For this entry, the V and J calls and clone size follow TCRdb and not the study's own pipeline. In all, the sample holds 380,000 or so distinct CDR3 sequences, and about 5% of those were seen once. The leading ten clones occupy about 7.7% of the sample.

Broader findings and caveats from the paper: Repeated subsampling changed both the strength of the expansion versus patch-test correlation and the threshold at which the correlation became significant. DPC sensitization did not change the number of TCRs with a frequency above 1 in 1000, and there was no evidence of changes in global repertoire structure. A positive correlation was found between the number of PT1 expanded TCRs and patch test score, with significance reached at thresholds 8, 16 and 32 but not 4. Alopecia, a presumed autoimmune disease, was present in all patients, so the immune response of the patients might differ from that of healthy individuals. Expanded TCRs formed significantly more large CDR3 similarity clusters than pre-sensitization or healthy control sets, consistent with antigen-driven responses.

This material consisted of whole blood, taken in connection with sensitization to the hapten diphenylcyclopropenone (DPC). The sequence was obtained from a woman aged 18-29 years with alopecia areata. Some clones in this sample may be carry-over from other donors' samples.

CDR3 sequence: CASSFRTGDQPQHF. The base sequence is TGTGCCAGCAGTTTTAGGACAGGGGATCAGCCCCAGCATTTT. The V gene is TRBV28 and the J gene is TRBJ1-5; 9 bases in the junction line up with TRBD1. Relative to germline, V is missing 3 bases and J is missing 5 bases, with 2 bases of the junction outside any gene match. Spanning cysteine to phenylalanine, the CDR3 consists of 14 amino acids. The entry retains the CDR3 DNA only, 42 bases that are in frame from base 1. The germline V gene sets CDR1 to MDHEN and CDR2 to SYDVKM.